This T cell receptor (beta chain) was documented in a study of blood T cells in healthy people across ages. With respect to this clonotype: Its antigen remains unidentified.

Germline V lookup: CDR1 SGHTA, CDR2 FQGNSA. This CDR3 has 15 amino acids. Trimming stripped 5 bases from V and 7 bases from J, with 18 bases between. Overall study results and limits: Long-lived donors carried more naive CD4+ cells and greater diversity than aged donors.

A second PCR, run for roughly 6 to 11 cycles, used a sample-barcoded 5' primer plus a J-beta primer mix. Through a template-switch adaptor with 12 random nucleotides, each cDNA molecule received a tag. A minimum of 2.5 million CDR3-containing paired-end reads was obtained for each sample. TCRdb re-called the 5' RACE reads through MiXCR, storing one row per CDR3 protein. Of fewer than 950,000 distinct CDR3 sequences in the sample, around 36% are singletons; the top ten hold 10% to 15%. The study drew donors from healthy Caucasian individuals in Russia aged about 6 to 100. The clonotype was recovered from a man aged 18 to 30 in good health. The sample was blood. J is TRBJ1-5 and V is TRBV7-2; perhaps TRBD1 as D (5 bases). The CDR3 spells CASSPLQGQGQPQHF. The CDR3 nucleotides are TGTGCCAGCAGCCCCCTCCAGGGCCAAGGGCAGCCCCAGCATTTT.